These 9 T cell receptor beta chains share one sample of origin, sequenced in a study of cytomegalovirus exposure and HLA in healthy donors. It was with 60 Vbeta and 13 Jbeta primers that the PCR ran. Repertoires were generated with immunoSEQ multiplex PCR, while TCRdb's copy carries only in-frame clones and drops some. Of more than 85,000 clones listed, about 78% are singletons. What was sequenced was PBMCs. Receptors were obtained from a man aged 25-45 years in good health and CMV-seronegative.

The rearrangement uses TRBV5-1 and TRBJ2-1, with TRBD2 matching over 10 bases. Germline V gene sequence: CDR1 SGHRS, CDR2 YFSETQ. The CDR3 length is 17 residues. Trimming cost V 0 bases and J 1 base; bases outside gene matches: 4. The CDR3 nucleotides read TGCGCCAGCAGCTTGGGGGTAGCGGGAGGTTCCTACAATGAGCAGTTCTTC. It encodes CASSLGVAGGSYNEQFF.

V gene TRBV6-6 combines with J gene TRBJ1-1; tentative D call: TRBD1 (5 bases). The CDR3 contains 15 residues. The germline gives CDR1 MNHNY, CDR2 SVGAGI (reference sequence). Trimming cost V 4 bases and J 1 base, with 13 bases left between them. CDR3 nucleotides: TGTGCCAGCAGTTTTCTCGGCAGGGAGAACACTGAAGCTTTCTTT. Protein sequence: CASSFLGRENTEAFF.

The CDR3 spells CASTPRVGGAADTQYF. The CDR3 bases are TGCGCCAGCACTCCCCGCGTCGGGGGGGCCGCAGATACGCAGTATTTT. The J gene is TRBJ2-3, the V gene TRBV10-2; TRBD2 matches 8 bases. Germline CDR1 WSHSY, CDR2 SAAADI. CDR3 length: 16 residues. V trimming: 7 bases; J trimming: 4 bases; junction bases outside the gene matches: 13.

CDR3 in amino acids: CASSLEQGGSNNSPLHF. The CDR3 DNA reads as TGTGCCAGCAGCTTGGAACAGGGGGGTTCGAATAATTCACCCCTCCACTTT. This chain links TRBV5-6 with TRBJ1-6; 8 bases are a match to TRBD1. Germline V lookup: CDR1 SGHDT, CDR2 YYEEEE. CDR3 length: 17 residues. V lost 0 bases to trimming and J lost 5 bases; unmatched junction nucleotides: 7.

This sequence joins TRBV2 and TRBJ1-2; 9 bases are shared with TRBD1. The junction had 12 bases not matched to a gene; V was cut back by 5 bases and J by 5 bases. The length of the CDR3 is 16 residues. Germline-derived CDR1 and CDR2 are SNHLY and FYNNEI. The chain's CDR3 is CASSTNRDRASYGYTF. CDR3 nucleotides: TGTGCCAGCAGTACGAACCGGGACAGGGCTTCGTATGGCTACACCTTC.

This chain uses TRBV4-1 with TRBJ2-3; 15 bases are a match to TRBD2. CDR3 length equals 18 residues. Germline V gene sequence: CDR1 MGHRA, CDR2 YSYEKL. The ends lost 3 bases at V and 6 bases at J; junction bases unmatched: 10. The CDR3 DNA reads TGCGCCAGCAGCCAGGGAGGACTAGCGGGAGGGCCCGGGGATACGCAGTATTTT. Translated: CASSQGGLAGGPGDTQYF.

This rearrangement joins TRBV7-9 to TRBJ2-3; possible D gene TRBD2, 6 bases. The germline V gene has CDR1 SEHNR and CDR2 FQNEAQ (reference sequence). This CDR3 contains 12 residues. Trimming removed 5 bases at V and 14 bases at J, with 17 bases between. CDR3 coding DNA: TGTGCCAGCAGCCCCCGGGGGTACCGGGGGTATTTT. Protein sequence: CASSPRGYRGYF.

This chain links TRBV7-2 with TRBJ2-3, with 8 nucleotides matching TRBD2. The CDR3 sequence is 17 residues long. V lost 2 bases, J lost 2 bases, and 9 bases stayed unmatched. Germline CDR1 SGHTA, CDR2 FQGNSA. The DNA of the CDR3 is TGTGCCAGCAGCTTATTAGGTAGCGGGGCGAACACAGATACGCAGTATTTT. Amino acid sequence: CASSLLGSGANTDTQYF.

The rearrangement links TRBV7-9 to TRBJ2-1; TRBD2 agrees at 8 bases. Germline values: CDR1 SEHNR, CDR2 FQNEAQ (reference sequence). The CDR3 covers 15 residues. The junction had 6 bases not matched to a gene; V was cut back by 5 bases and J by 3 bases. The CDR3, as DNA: TGTGCCAGCAGCCCCGACGGGGGGGTCTACAATGAGCAGTTCTTC. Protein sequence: CASSPDGGVYNEQFF.